This entry describes one TCR beta chain. Its cognate antigen is unknown. This CDR3 has 13 residues. The V end lost 1 base, the J end lost 5 bases, and 8 bases lay between the germline ends. The sample comes from a study of T cell responses to AZD1222 COVID-19 vaccine. Study findings and constraints: White British ancestry dominated among donors, who included more females, and clonal diversity was possibly underestimated. Spike-specific TCR breadth and depth were elevated following two AZD1222 doses. Repertoires were obtained only post-peak T cell response. Vaccine-associated CD4 TCRs spanned spike, dominant at 160-218 and 743-854.

Generated by immunoSEQ multiplex PCR, the TCRdb table keeps only in-frame clones and is missing some. Here the sample spans 140,000 to 150,000 clones, just over 90% being singletons. The TCR originated in an adult in good health. The chain links TRBV12-3 or TRBV12-4 to TRBJ1-1, with D possibly being TRBD1 (5 bases). The sequencing here drew on peripheral blood, taken on day 0 of AZD1222 vaccination. The CDR3, as DNA: TGTGCCAGCAGTTTAGTCCAGGGAACTGAAGCTTTCTTT. The encoded protein is CASSLVQGTEAFF.